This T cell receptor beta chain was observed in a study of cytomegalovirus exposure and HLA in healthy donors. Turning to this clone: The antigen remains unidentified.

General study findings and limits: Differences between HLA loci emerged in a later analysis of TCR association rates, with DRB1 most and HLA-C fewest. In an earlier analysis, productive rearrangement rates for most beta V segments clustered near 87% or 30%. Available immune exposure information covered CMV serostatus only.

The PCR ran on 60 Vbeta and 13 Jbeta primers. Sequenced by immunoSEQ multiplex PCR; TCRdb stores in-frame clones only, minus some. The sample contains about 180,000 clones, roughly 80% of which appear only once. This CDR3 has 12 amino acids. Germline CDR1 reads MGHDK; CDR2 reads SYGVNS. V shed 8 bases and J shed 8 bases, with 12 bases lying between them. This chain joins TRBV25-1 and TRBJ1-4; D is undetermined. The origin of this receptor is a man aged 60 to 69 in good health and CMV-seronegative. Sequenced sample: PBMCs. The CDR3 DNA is TGTGCCAGCGGGTACAGCGGCGAAAAACTGTTTTTT. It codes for CASGYSGEKLFF.